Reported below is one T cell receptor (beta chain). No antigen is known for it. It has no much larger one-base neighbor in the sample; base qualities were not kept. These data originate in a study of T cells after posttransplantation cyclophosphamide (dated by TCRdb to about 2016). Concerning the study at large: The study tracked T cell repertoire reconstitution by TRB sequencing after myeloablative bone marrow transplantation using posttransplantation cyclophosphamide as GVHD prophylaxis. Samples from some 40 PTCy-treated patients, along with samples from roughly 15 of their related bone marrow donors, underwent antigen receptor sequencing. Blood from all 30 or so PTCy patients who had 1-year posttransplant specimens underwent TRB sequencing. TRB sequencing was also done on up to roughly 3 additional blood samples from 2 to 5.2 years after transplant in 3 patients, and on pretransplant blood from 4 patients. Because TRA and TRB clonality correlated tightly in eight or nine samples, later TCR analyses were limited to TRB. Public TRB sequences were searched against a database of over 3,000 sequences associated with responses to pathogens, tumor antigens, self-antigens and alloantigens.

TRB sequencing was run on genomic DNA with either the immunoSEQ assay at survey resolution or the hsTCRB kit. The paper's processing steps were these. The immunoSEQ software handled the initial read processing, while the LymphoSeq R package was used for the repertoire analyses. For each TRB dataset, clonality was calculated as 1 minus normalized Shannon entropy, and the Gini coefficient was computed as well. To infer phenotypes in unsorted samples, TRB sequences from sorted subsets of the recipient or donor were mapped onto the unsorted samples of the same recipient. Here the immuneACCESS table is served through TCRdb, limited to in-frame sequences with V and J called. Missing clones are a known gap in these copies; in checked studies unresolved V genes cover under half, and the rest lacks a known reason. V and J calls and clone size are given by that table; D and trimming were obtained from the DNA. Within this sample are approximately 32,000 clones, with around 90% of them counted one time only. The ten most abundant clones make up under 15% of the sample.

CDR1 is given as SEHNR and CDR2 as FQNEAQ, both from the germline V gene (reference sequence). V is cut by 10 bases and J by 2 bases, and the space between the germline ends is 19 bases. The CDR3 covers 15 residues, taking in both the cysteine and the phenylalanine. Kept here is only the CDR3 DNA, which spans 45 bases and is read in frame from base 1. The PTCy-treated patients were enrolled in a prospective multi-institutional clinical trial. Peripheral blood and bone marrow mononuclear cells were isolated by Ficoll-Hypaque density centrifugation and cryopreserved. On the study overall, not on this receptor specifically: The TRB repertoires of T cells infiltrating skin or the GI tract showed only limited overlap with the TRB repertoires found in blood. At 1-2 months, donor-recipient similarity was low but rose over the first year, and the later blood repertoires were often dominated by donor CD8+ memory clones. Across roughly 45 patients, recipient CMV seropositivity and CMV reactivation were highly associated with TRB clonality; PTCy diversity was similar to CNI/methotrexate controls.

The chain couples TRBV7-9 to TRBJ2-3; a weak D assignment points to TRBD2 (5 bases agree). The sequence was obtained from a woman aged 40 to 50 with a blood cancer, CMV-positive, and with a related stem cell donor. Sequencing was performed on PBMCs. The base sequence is TGTGCCATTACCAACGACTACCCCAACACAGATACGCAGTATTTT. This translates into CAITNDYPNTDTQYF.